This TCR beta chain was captured in a study of T cells in Graves' hyperthyroidism and ophthalmopathy. This clonotype appeared a few times. This is likely a read error, given that the CDR3 carries no conserved phenylalanine or tryptophan at its end. The hyperthyroidism patients had all been newly diagnosed, and their disease duration was under 2 months. Their ages ranged from 18 to 65 years. The CDR3 runs 17 residues. Per germline, CDR1 SGHTA and CDR2 FQGTGA. V shed 0 bases and J 0 bases; nucleotides not matched to a gene: 4. RNA transcripts provided the source from which TCR beta CDR3 regions were amplified. During a first-round RT-PCR of the TCR CDR3, the HTBI primer set was used. In TCRdb, the multiplex PCR reads were re-called with MiXCR into one record per CDR3 protein. The repertoire includes some 500,000 distinct CDR3 sequences, approximately 15% of them detected once, and roughly 17% sits in the top ten.

J is TRBJ2-1 and V is TRBV7-3; 8 nucleotides match TRBD2. The sequence was obtained from a woman aged 18-30 years with Graves' hyperthyroidism. What was sequenced was blood. The DNA for the CDR3 is TGTGCCAGCAGCTTAACGATTAGCGGGACCTCCTACAATGAGCAGTTCATC. Its protein product is CASSLTISGTSYNEQFI.